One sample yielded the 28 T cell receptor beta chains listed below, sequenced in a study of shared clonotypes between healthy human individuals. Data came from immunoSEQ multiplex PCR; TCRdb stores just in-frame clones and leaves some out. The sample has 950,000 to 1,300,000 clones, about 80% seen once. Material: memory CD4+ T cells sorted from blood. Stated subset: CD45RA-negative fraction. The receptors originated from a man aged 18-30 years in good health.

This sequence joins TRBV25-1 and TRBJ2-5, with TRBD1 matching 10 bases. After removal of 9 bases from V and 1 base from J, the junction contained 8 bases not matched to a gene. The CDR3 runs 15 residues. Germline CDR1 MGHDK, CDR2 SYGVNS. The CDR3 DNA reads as TGTGCCAGTAAAGAGACAGGGGGCTCCCAAGAGACCCAGTACTTC. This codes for CASKETGGSQETQYF.

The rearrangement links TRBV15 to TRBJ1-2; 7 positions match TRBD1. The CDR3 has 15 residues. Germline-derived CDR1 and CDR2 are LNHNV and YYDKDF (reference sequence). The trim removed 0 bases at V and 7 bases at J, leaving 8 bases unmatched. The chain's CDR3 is CATSRDRDRSTGYTF. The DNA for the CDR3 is TGTGCCACCAGCAGAGATCGGGACAGATCAACTGGCTACACCTTC.

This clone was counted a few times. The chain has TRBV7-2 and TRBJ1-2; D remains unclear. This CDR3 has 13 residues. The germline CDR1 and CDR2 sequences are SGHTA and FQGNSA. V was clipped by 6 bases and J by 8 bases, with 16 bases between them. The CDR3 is CASRATLNQGYTF. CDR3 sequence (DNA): TGTGCCAGCAGGGCCACTCTCAATCAAGGCTACACCTTC.

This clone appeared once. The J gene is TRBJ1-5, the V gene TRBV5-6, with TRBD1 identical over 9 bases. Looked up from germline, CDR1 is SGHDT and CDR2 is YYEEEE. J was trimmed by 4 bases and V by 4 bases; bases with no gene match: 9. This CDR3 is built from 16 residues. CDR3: CASSPGTGWANQPQHF. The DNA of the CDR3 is TGTGCCAGCAGCCCGGGGACAGGGTGGGCTAATCAGCCCCAGCATTTT.

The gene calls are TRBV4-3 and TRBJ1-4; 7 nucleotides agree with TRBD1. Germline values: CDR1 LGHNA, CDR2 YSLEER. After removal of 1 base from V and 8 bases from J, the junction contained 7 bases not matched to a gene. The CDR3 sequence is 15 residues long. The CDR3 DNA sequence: TGCGCCAGCAGCCAAGCCCGGACAGGCGCCGAAAAACTGTTTTTT. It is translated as CASSQARTGAEKLFF.

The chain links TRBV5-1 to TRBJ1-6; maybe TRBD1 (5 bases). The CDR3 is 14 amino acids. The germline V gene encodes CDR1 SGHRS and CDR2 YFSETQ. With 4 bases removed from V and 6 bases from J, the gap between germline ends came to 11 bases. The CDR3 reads CASSAGDGNSPLHF. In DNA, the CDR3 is TGCGCCAGCAGCGCCGGGGACGGTAATTCACCCCTCCACTTT.

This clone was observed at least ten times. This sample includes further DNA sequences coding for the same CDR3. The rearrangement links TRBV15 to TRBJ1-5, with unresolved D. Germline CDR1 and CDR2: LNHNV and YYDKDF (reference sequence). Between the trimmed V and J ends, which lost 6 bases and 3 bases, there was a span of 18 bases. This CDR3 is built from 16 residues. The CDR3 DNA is TGTGCCACCAGTTCGGGAGGGCTAGTTTTCAATCAGCCCCAGCATTTT. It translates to CATSSGGLVFNQPQHF.

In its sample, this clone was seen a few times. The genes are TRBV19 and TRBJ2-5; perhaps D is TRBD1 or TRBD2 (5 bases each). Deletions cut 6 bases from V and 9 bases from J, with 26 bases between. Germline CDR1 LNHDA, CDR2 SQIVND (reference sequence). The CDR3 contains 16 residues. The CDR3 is CASSPPGPKHFGAQYF. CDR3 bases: TGTGCCAGTAGCCCTCCGGGACCAAAACACTTTGGGGCCCAGTACTTC.

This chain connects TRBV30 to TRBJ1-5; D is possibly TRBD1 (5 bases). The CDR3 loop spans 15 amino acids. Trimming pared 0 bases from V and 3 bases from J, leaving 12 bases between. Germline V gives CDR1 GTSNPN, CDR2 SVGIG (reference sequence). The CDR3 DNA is TGTGCCTGGAGTGTACGGGGGGGATACAATCAGCCCCAGCATTTT. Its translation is CAWSVRGGYNQPQHF.

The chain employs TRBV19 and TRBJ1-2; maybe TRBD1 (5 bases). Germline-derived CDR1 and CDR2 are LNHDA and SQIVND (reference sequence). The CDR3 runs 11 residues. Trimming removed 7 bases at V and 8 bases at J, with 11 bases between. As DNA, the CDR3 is TGTGCCAGTACCATCGGGGGAGGCTACACCTTC. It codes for CASTIGGGYTF.

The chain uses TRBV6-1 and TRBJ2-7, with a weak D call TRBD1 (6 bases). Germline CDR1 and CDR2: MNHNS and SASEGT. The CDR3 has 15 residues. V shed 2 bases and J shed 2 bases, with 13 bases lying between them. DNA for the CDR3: TGTGCCAGCAGTGAAAGGACAGTGGGGACCTACGAGCAGTACTTC. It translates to CASSERTVGTYEQYF.

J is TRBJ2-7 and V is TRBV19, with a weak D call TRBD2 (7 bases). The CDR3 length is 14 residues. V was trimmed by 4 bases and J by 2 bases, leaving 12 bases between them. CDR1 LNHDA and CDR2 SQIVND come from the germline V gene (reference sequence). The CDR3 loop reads CASSTEGGAYEQYF. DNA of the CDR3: TGTGCCAGTAGTACGGAGGGGGGGGCCTACGAGCAGTACTTC.

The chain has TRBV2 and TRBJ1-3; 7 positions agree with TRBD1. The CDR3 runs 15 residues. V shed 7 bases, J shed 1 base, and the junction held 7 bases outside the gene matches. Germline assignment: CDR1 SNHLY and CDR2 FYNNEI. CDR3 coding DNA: TGTGCCAGCACCTCTGACAGGGCTTCTGGAAACACCATATATTTT. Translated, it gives CASTSDRASGNTIYF.

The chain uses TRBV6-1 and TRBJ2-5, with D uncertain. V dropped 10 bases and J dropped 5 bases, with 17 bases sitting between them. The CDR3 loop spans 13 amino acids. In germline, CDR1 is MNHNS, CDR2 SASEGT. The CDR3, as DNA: TGTGCCACCGTCTCCAGTAGGGTTGAGACCCAGTACTTC. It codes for CATVSSRVETQYF.

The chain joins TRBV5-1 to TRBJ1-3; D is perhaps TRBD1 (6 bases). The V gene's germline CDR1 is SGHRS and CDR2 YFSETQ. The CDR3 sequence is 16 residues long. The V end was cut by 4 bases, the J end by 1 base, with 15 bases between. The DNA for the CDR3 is TGCGCCAGCAGCCCGGAGCCCAGGGGATCTGGAAACACCATATATTTT. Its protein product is CASSPEPRGSGNTIYF. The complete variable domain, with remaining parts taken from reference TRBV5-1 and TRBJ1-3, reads KAGVTQTPRYLIKTRGQQVTLSCSPISGHRSVSWYQQTPGQGLQFLFEYFSETQRNKGNFPGRFSGRQFSNSRSEMNVSTLELGDSALYLCASSPEPRGSGNTIYFGEGSWLTVV.

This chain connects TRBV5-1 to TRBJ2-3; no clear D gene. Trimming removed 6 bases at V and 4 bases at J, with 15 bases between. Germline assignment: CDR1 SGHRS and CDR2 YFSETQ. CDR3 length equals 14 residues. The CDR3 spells CASMAEWTSDTQYF. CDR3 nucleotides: TGCGCCAGCATGGCGGAGTGGACCTCAGATACGCAGTATTTT.

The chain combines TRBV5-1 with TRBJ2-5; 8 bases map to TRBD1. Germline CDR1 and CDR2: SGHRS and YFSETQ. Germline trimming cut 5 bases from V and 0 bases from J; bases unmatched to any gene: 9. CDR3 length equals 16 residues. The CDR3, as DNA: TGCGCCAGCAGTAGTACTGGGACAGGCGACCAAGAGACCCAGTACTTC. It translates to CASSSTGTGDQETQYF. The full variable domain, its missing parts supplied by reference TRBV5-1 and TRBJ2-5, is KAGVTQTPRYLIKTRGQQVTLSCSPISGHRSVSWYQQTPGQGLQFLFEYFSETQRNKGNFPGRFSGRQFSNSRSEMNVSTLELGDSALYLCASSSTGTGDQETQYFGPGTRLLVL.

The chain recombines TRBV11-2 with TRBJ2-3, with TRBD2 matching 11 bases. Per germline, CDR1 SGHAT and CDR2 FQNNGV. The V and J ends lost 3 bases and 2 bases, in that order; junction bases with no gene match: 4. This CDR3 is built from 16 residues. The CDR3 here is CASSFLAGGLTDTQYF. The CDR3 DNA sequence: TGTGCCAGCAGCTTTCTAGCGGGAGGACTCACAGATACGCAGTATTTT.

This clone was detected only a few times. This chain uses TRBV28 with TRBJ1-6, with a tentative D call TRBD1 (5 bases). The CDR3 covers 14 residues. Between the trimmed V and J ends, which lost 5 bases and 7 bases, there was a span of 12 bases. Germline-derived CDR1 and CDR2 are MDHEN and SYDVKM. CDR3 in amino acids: CASSPLGGNSPLHF. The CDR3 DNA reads TGTGCCAGCAGTCCCCTTGGGGGGAATTCACCCCTCCACTTT. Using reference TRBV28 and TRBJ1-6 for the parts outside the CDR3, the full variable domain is DVKVTQSSRYLVKRTGEKVFLECVQDMDHENMFWYRQDPGLGLRLIYFSYDVKMKEKGDIPEGYSVSREKKERFSLILESASTNQTSMYLCASSPLGGNSPLHFGNGTRLTVT.

CDR3 loop: CASSLEGNARDTQYF. The CDR3 coding sequence is TGCGCCAGCAGCTTGGAGGGGAACGCACGAGATACGCAGTATTTT. The chain recombines TRBV5-1 with TRBJ2-3; TRBD1 is a possible D gene (5 bases). The germline V gene has CDR1 SGHRS and CDR2 YFSETQ. Trimming took 0 bases from V and 5 from J, leaving 13 bases between them. The CDR3 runs to 15 residues.

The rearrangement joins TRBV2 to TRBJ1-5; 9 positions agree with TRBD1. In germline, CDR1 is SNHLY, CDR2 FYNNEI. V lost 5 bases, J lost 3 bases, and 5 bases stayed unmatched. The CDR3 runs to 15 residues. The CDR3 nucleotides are TGTGCCAGCAGTTTCGGACAGGGGCTCAATCAGCCCCAGCATTTT. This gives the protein CASSFGQGLNQPQHF.

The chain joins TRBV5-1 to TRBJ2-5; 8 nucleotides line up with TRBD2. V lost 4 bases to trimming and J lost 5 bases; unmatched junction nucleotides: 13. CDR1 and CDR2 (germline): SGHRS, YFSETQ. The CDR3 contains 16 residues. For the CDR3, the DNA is TGCGCCAGCAGCCCCGGAGCGTCGGGGGGGCGTGAGACCCAGTACTTC. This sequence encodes CASSPGASGGRETQYF.

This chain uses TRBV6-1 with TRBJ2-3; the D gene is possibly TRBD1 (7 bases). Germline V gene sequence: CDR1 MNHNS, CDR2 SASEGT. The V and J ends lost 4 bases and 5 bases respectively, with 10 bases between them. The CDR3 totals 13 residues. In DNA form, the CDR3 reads TGTGCCAGCAGTGGGCAGGGGGGAGATACGCAGTATTTT. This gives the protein CASSGQGGDTQYF.

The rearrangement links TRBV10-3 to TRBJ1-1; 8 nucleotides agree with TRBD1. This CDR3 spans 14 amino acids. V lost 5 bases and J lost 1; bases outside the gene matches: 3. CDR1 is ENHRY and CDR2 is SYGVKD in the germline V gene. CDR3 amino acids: CAISRDRSNTEAFF. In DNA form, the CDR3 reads TGTGCCATCAGTCGGGACAGGTCGAACACTGAAGCTTTCTTT.

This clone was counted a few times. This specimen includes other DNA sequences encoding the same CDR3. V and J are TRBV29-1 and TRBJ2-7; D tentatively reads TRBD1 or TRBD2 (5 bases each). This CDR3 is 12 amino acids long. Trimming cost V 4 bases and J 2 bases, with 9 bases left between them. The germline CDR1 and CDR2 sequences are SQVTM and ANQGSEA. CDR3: CSVGDGTYEQYF. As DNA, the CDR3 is TGCAGCGTTGGGGACGGTACCTACGAGCAGTACTTC.

DNA of the CDR3: TGTGCCAGCACTGCTAGCGCCAACACCGGGGAGCTGTTTTTT. As protein: CASTASANTGELFF. V is TRBV2 and J is TRBJ2-2; the D gene is possibly TRBD2 (6 bases). The germline CDR1 and CDR2 sequences are SNHLY and FYNNEI. V lost 7 bases and J 2 bases, leaving 11 bases between the germline ends. The CDR3 is 14 amino acids.

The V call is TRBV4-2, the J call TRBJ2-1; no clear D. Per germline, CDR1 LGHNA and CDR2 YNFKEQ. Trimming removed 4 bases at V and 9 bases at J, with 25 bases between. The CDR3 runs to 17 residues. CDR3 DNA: TGTGCCAGCAGCCCAGAAGTGAGCATCATTCTTCTCGCTGAGCAGTTCTTC. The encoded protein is CASSPEVSIILLAEQFF.

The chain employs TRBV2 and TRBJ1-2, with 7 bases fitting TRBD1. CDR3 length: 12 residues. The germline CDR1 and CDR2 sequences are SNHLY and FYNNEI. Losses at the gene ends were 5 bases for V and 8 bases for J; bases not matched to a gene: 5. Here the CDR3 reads CASSQYRGGYTF. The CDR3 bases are TGTGCCAGCAGTCAATACAGGGGCGGCTACACCTTC.